A single sample is the source of the 10 T cell receptor beta chains below, sequenced in a study of CD8 T cells in Susac syndrome. Reverse transcription of roughly 0.5 to 1 ug RNA was performed with random hexamers. TCRdb ran MiXCR on the immunoSEQ multiplex PCR reads and lists one entry per CDR3 protein. Here the sample spans about 180,000 distinct CDR3 sequences, 85% to 95% being singletons. Sequencing was carried out using CD8+ T cells from PBMCs. The receptor set was obtained from a human donor with multiple sclerosis.

V and J are TRBV28 and TRBJ2-3; 9 bases map to TRBD2. This CDR3 contains 14 residues. V lost 3 bases to trimming and J lost 6 bases; unmatched junction nucleotides: 4. Per the germline V gene, CDR1 is MDHEN and CDR2 is SYDVKM. In nucleotides, the CDR3 is TGTGCCAGCAGTTTTAGCGGGAGAGGGGATACGCAGTATTTT. This translates into CASSFSGRGDTQYF.

The chain joins TRBV2 to TRBJ2-7; 7 nucleotides align to TRBD1. Trimming at V came to 7 bases and at J to 5 bases, leaving 5 bases not matched to a gene. CDR1 SNHLY and CDR2 FYNNEI come from the germline V gene. This CDR3 region has 12 residues. Written as DNA, the CDR3 is TGTGCCAGCATCGAAAGGGGGCACGAGCAGTACTTC. This encodes CASIERGHEQYF.

This chain connects TRBV27 to TRBJ2-5; D might be TRBD2 (5 bases). The CDR3 is made up of 15 amino acids. V lost 4 bases, J lost 5 bases, and 17 bases lay in between. Germline CDR1 and CDR2: MNHEY and SMNVEV (reference sequence). The CDR3 coding sequence is TGTGCCAGCAGTTCTCTGCCTAGCCTTGGGGAGACCCAGTACTTC. Its protein product is CASSSLPSLGETQYF.

This chain uses TRBV10-3 with TRBJ2-3; D is uncertain. V was clipped by 10 bases and J by 5 bases, with 7 bases between them. The CDR3 contains 10 residues. Germline assignment: CDR1 ENHRY and CDR2 SYGVKD. The CDR3 region is CATGLDTQYF. DNA of the CDR3: TGTGCCACTGGTTTAGATACGCAGTATTTT.

This chain uses TRBV19 with TRBJ1-6; D gene unclear. Germline V gene lookup returns CDR1 LNHDA and CDR2 SQIVND (reference sequence). With 5 bases removed from V and 10 bases from J, the gap between germline ends came to 12 bases. The CDR3 consists of 13 residues. CDR3 coding DNA: TGTGCCAGTAGTTACAGTCTAGAGTCACCCCTCCACTTT. It specifies CASSYSLESPLHF. Drawing the rest from reference TRBV19 and TRBJ1-6, the complete variable domain is DGGITQSPKYLFRKEGQNVTLSCEQNLNHDAMYWYRQDPGQGLRLIYYSQIVNDFQKGDIAEGYSVSREKKESFPLTVTSAQKNPTAFYLCASSYSLESPLHFGNGTRLTVT.

The V and J genes are TRBV30 and TRBJ2-7; the D gene is possibly TRBD1 (6 bases). CDR3 length: 13 amino acids. V lost 6 bases to trimming and J lost 2 bases, with 14 bases between them. CDR1 and CDR2 (germline): GTSNPN, SVGIG (reference sequence). The CDR3 region has the DNA TGTGCCTGCCCCTTCGGGACAACCTACGAGCAGTACTTC. Encoded protein: CACPFGTTYEQYF. Full variable domain (rest looked up from reference TRBV30 and TRBJ2-7): SQTIHQWPATLVQPVGSPLSLECTVEGTSNPNLYWYRQAAGRGLQLLFYSVGIGQISSEVPQNLSASRPQDRQFILSSKKLLLSDSGFYLCACPFGTTYEQYFGPGTRLTVT.

The chain employs TRBV12-3 or TRBV12-4 and TRBJ2-1; 10 bases fit TRBD2. The CDR3 contains 16 residues. The junction had 9 bases not matched to a gene; V was cut back by 4 bases and J by 6 bases. CDR3 sequence (DNA): TGTGCCAGCAGTTGGGAGCGGGAGGGCCGGGGCAATGAGCAGTTCTTC. Encoded protein: CASSWEREGRGNEQFF.

The chain carries TRBV2 and TRBJ1-2; the match to TRBD1 covers 10 bases. J gave up 5 bases and V 6 bases, and 3 bases lay outside the gene matches. This CDR3 is 13 amino acids long. Germline CDR1 reads SNHLY; CDR2 reads FYNNEI. In DNA, the CDR3 is TGTGCCAGCAGAGCGGGACAGGGGTATGGCTACACCTTC. This encodes CASRAGQGYGYTF.

This clonotype appeared a single time. The chain links TRBV19 to TRBJ2-1; weak D call: TRBD2 (5 bases). The CDR3 covers 13 residues. The germline V gene has CDR1 LNHDA and CDR2 SQIVND (reference sequence). V was pared by 1 base and J by 9 bases, with 10 bases between. This CDR3 reads CASSIVEGVEQFF. The CDR3 nucleotides read TGTGCCAGTAGTATAGTAGAGGGCGTTGAGCAGTTCTTC.

The sample holds a few counts of this clonotype. The V call is TRBV19, the J call TRBJ2-7; TRBD1 agrees at 7 bases. V dropped 6 bases and J dropped 3; count of bases not matched to a gene: 8. The CDR3 runs to 14 residues. The germline V gene encodes CDR1 LNHDA and CDR2 SQIVND (reference sequence). The CDR3 loop is CASSPRTGYYEQYF. The CDR3 region has the DNA TGTGCCAGTAGCCCCAGGACAGGTTACTACGAGCAGTACTTC.